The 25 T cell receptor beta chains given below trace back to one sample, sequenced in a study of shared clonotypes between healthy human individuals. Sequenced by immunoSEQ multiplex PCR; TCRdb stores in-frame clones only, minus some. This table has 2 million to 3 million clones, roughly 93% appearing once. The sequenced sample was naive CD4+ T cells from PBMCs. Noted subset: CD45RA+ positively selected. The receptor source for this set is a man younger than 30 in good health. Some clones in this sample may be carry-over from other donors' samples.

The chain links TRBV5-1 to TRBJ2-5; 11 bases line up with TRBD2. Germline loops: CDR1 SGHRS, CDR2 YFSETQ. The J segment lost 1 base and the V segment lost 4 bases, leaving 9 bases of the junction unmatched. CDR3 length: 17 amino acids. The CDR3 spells CASSGVGTSGIQETQYF. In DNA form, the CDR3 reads TGCGCCAGCAGCGGGGTCGGGACTAGCGGCATCCAAGAGACCCAGTACTTC.

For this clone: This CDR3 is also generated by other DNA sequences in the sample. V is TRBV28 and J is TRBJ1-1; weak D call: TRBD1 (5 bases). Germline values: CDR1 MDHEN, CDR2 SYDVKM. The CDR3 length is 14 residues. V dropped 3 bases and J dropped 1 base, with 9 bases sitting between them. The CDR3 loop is CASSLTGGNTEAFF. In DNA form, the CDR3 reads TGTGCCAGCAGTTTGACTGGGGGGAACACTGAAGCTTTCTTT. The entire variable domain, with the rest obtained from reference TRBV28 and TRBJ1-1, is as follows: DVKVTQSSRYLVKRTGEKVFLECVQDMDHENMFWYRQDPGLGLRLIYFSYDVKMKEKGDIPEGYSVSREKKERFSLILESASTNQTSMYLCASSLTGGNTEAFFGQGTRLTVV.

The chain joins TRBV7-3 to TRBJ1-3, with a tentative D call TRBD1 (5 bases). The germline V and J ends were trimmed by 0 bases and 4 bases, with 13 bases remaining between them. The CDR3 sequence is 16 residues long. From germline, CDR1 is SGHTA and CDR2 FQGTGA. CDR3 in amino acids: CASSLTGGGYGNTIYF. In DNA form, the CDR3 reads TGTGCCAGCAGCTTAACGGGGGGAGGATACGGAAACACCATATATTTT.

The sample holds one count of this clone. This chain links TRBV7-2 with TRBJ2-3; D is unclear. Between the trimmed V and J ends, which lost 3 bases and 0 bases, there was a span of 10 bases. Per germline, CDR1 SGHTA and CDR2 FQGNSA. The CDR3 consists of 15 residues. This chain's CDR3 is CASSFVGSSTDTQYF. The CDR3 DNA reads TGTGCCAGCAGCTTCGTTGGTTCTAGCACAGATACGCAGTATTTT.

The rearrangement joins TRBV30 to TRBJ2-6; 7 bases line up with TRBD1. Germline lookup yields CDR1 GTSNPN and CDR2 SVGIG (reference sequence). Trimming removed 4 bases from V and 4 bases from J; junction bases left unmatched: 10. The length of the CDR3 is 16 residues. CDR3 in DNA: TGTGCCTGGATTCCTCGGACAGGCTTCGGGGCCAACGTCCTGACTTTC. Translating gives CAWIPRTGFGANVLTF.

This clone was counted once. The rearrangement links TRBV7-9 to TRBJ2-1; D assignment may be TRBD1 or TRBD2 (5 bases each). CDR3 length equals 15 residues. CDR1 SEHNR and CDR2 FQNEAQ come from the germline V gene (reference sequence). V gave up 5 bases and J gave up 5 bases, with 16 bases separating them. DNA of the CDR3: TGTGCCAGCAGCGCGAGGGATGGGGCCCACAATGAGCAGTTCTTC. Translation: CASSARDGAHNEQFF.

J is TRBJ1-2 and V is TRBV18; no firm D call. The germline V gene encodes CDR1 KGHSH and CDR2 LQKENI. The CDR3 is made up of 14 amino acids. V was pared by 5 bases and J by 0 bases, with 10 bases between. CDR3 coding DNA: TGTGCCAGCTCATTGACGGCATCTAACTATGGCTACACCTTC. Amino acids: CASSLTASNYGYTF.

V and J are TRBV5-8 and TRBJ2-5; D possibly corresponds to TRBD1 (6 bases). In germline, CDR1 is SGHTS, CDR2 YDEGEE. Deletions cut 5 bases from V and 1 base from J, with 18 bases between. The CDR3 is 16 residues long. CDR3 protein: CASRGVRVRGQETQYF. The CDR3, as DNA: TGTGCCAGCAGGGGGGTTAGGGTCAGGGGCCAAGAGACCCAGTACTTC.

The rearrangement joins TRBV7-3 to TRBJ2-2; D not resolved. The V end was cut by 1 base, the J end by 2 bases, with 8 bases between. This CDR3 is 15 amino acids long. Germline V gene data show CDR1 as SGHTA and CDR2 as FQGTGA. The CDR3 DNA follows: TGTGCCAGCAGCTTAAGGGCGCCCAACACCGGGGAGCTGTTTTTT. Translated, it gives CASSLRAPNTGELFF.

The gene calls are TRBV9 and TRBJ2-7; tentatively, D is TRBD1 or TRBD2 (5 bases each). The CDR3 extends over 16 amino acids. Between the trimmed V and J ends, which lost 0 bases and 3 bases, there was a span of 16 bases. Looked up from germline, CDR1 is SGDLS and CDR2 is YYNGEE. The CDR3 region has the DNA TGTGCCAGCAGCGTAGACCGGGGCCCCGGAGACTACGAGCAGTACTTC. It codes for CASSVDRGPGDYEQYF.

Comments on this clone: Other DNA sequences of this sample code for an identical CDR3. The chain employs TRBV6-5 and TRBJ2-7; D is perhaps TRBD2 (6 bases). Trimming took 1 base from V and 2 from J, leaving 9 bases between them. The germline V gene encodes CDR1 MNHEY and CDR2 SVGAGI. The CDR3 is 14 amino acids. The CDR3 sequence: CASSYWRGPYEQYF. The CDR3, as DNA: TGTGCCAGCAGTTACTGGCGGGGCCCCTACGAGCAGTACTTC.

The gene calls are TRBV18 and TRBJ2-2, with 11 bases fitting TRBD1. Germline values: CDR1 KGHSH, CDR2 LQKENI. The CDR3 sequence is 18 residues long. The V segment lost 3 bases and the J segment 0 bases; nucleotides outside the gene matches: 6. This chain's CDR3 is CASSPRDRGTTNTGELFF. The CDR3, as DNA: TGTGCCAGCTCACCTAGGGACAGGGGGACTACGAACACCGGGGAGCTGTTTTTT.

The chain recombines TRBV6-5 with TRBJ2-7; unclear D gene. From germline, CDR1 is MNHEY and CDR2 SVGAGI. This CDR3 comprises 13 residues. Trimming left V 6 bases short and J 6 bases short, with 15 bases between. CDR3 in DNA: TGTGCCAGCAGCAACTCACCCTCGGGCGAGCAGTACTTC. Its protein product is CASSNSPSGEQYF.

The CDR3 region is CASSLPSPTYNEQFF. As DNA, the CDR3 is TGTGCCAGCAGTTTGCCTAGCCCTACCTACAATGAGCAGTTCTTC. The V call is TRBV28, the J call TRBJ2-1; D is perhaps TRBD2 (5 bases). This CDR3 spans 15 amino acids. The V gene lost 3 bases and the J gene lost 2 bases, with 11 bases spanning the gap. CDR1 is MDHEN and CDR2 is SYDVKM in the germline V gene. The variable domain in full, completed from reference TRBV28 and TRBJ2-1, reads DVKVTQSSRYLVKRTGEKVFLECVQDMDHENMFWYRQDPGLGLRLIYFSYDVKMKEKGDIPEGYSVSREKKERFSLILESASTNQTSMYLCASSLPSPTYNEQFFGPGTRLTVL.

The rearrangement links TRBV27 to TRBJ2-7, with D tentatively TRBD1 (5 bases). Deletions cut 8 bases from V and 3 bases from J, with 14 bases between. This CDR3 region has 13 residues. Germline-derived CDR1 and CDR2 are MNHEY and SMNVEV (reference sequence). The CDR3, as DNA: TGTGCCAGCCGACAGACCTTAAGCTACGAGCAGTACTTC. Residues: CASRQTLSYEQYF.

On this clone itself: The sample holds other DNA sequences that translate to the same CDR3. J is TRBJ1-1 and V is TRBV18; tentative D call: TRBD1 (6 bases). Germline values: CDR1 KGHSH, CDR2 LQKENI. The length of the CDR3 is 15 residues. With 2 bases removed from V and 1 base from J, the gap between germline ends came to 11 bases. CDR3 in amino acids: CASSPGGAGNTEAFF. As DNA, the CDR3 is TGTGCCAGCTCACCAGGGGGCGCAGGGAACACTGAAGCTTTCTTT.

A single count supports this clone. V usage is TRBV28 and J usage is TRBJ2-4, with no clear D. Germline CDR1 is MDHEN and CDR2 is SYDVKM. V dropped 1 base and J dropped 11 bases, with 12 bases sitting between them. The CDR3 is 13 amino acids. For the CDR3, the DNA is TGTGCCAGCAGTTTATCCAAGACTTTGGTTCAGTACTTC. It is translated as CASSLSKTLVQYF.

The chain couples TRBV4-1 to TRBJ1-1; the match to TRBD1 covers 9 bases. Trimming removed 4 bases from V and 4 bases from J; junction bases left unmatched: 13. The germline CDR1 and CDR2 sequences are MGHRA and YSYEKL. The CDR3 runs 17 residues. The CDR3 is CASSPFFPGQGSTEAFF. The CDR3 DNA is TGCGCCAGCAGCCCTTTTTTTCCGGGACAGGGATCCACTGAAGCTTTCTTT.

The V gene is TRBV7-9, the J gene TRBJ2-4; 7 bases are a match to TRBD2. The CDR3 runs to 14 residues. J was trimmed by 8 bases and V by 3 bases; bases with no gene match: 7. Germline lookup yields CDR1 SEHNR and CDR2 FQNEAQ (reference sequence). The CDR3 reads CASSFTGGFDIQYF. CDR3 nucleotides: TGTGCCAGCAGCTTTACGGGAGGCTTTGACATTCAGTACTTC.

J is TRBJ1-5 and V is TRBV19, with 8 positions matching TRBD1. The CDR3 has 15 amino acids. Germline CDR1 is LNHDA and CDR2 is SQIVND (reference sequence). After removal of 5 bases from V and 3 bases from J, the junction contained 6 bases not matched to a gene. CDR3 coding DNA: TGTGCCAGTAGTGGGGGACAGGTTATCAATCAGCCCCAGCATTTT. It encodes CASSGGQVINQPQHF.

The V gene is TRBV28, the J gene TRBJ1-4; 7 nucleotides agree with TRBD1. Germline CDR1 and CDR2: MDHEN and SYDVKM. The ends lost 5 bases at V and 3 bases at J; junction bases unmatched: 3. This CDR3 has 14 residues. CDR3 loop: CASSGDSANEKLFF. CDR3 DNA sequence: TGTGCCAGCAGTGGGGACAGCGCTAATGAAAAACTGTTTTTT.

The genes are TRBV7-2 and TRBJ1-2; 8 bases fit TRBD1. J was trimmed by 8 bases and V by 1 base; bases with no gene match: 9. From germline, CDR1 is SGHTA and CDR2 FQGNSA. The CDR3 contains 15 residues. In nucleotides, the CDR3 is TGTGCCAGCAGCTTAGAGGACAGGGAACCATGGGGCTACACCTTC. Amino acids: CASSLEDREPWGYTF.

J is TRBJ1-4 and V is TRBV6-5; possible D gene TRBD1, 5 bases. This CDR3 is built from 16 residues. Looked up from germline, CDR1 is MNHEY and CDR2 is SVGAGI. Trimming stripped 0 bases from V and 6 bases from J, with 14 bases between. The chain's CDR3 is CASSYSVTPGYEKLFF. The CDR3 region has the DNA TGTGCCAGCAGTTACTCGGTGACACCAGGGTATGAAAAACTGTTTTTT.

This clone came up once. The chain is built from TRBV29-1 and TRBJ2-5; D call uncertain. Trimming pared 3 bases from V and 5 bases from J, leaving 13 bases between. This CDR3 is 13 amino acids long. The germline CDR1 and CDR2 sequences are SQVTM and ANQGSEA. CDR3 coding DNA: TGCAGCGTTGAGGGATTGGGTACGGAGACCCAGTACTTC. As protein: CSVEGLGTETQYF. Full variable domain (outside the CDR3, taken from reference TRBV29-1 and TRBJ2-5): SAVISQKPSRDICQRGTSLTIQCQVDSQVTMMFWYRQQPGQSLTLIATANQGSEATYESGFVIDKFPISRPNLTFSTLTVSNMSPEDSSIYLCSVEGLGTETQYFGPGTRLLVL.

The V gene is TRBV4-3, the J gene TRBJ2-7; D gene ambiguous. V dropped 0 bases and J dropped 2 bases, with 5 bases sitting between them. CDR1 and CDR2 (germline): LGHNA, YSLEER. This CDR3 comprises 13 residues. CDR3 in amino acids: CASSQERTYEQYF. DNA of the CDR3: TGCGCCAGCAGCCAAGAACGCACCTACGAGCAGTACTTC.